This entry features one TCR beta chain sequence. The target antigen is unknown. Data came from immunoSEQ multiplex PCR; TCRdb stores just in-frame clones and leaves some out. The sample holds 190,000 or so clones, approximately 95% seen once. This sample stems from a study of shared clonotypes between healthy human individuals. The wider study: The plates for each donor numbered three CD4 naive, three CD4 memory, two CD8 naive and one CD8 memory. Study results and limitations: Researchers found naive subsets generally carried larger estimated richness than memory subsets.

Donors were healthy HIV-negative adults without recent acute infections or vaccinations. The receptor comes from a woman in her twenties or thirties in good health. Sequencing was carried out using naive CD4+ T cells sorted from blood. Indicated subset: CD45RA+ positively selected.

The CDR3 coding sequence is TGTGCCAGCAGTGATTATGAGACCCAGTACTTC. This codes for CASSDYETQYF. The chain joins TRBV25-1 to TRBJ2-5; D not certain. CDR1 is MGHDK, CDR2 SYGVNS, per germline. There are 11 residues in the CDR3. The V gene lost 3 bases and the J gene lost 5 bases, with 4 bases spanning the gap.